The rows below give T cell receptor beta chains drawn from one sample of a study of human T cells and chemical hapten exposure. One entry per CDR3 protein, called by TCRdb with MiXCR from the RACE reads. The sample records over 100,000 distinct CDR3 sequences, 9.2% being singletons. The sequenced sample was whole blood, obtained in connection with sensitization to the hapten diphenylcyclopropenone (DPC). The receptor source for this set is a woman aged 40 to 55 with alopecia areata. Some clones in this sample may be carry-over from other donors' samples. Both conserved end residues are part of each CDR3. The D gene is left open where the match is weak. Size is omitted from some rows. Given values are once, few, many or a class for expanded clones.

J,size,D,V,DNA,CDR3
TRBJ2-5,many,TRBD1,TRBV10-3,TGTGCCATCAGGCGACAGGGGAAAGAGACCCAGTACTTC,CAIRRQGKETQYF
TRBJ2-1,many,TRBD2,TRBV18,TGTGCCAGCTCACCACCCCACAGCGGGGGGGCTAATGAGCAGTTCTTC,CASSPPHSGGANEQFF
TRBJ1-2,few,TRBD1,TRBV11-2,TGTGCCAGCAGCTTGCGGGGACAGGGCGACTATGGCTACACCTTC,CASSLRGQGDYGYTF
TRBJ2-3,many,-,TRBV12-3/TRBV12-4,TGTGCCAGCAGTTTAACCAGGCCGTCAGATACGCAGTATTTT,CASSLTRPSDTQYF
TRBJ1-5,-,-,TRBV20-1,TGCAGTGCTAGAGATCCCGCACGAGGGACCAATAGCAATCAGCCCCAGCATTTT,CSARDPARGTNSNQPQHF
TRBJ2-5,many,-,TRBV5-6,TGTGCCAGCAGCTTGGGCTCCGAGACCCAGTACTTC,CASSLGSETQYF
TRBJ1-1,many,TRBD1,TRBV20-1,TGCAGTGCTGAGGACAGGTCTAGGGACACTGAAGCTTTCTTT,CSAEDRSRDTEAFF
TRBJ1-1,few,TRBD1,TRBV18,TGTGCCAGCTCACCTCCTGGGACAGTGAACACTGAAGCTTTCTTT,CASSPPGTVNTEAFF
TRBJ1-2,few,-,TRBV6-5,TGTGCCAGCAGGAACAGGGATGGCTACACCTTC,CASRNRDGYTF
TRBJ2-3,-,-,TRBV2,TGTGCCAGTGCCCGGACAGATACGCAGTATTTT,CASARTDTQYF
TRBJ2-7,many,TRBD1,TRBV6-2/TRBV6-3,TGTGCCAGCAGTTACTGGGGACAGTACGAGCAGTACTTC,CASSYWGQYEQYF
TRBJ2-7,few,TRBD1,TRBV3-1,TGTGCCAGCAGCCAAGGGACAGGGGGCTTCTACGAGCAGTACTTC,CASSQGTGGFYEQYF
TRBJ2-5,few,-,TRBV5-1,TGCGCCAGCAGCTTGTCCGGGCGTGGGTCCAAAGAGACCCAGTACTTC,CASSLSGRGSKETQYF
TRBJ1-5,few,-,TRBV28,TGTGCCAGCAGTTTCAGTCCCGGGAGGGGGAATCAGCCCCAGCATTTT,CASSFSPGRGNQPQHF
TRBJ1-5,-,TRBD1,TRBV20-1,TGCAGTGCTTGCCCCGACAGGGGGGTCAGTCAGCCCCAGCATTTT,CSACPDRGVSQPQHF
TRBJ2-3,few,TRBD2,TRBV4-2,TGTGCCAGCAGCCAAGAAGCGGGGGGGCCAGATACGCAGTATTTT,CASSQEAGGPDTQYF
TRBJ2-3,-,TRBD1,TRBV7-8,TGTGCCAGCAGCTCGGACAGGGTAGGGACAGATACGCAGTATTTT,CASSSDRVGTDTQYF
TRBJ1-1,-,TRBD1,TRBV30,TGTGCCTGGAGCGATTCGACAGGGTACACTGAAGCTTTCTTT,CAWSDSTGYTEAFF
TRBJ2-5,few,TRBD2,TRBV6-5,TGTGCCAGCAGTCCCAGGACTAGCAGGAAGGAGACCCAGTACTTC,CASSPRTSRKETQYF
TRBJ2-3,-,TRBD2,TRBV7-2,TGTGCCAGCAGCCCGAAAGCGGGGGGGCTGGAGAATACGCAGTATTTT,CASSPKAGGLENTQYF
TRBJ1-1,-,-,TRBV4-3,TGCGCCAGCAGCCAAGACGTTACGGGGGCAGGTGGAGCTTTCTTT,CASSQDVTGAGGAFF
TRBJ2-7,-,TRBD1,TRBV13,TGTGCCAGCAGCTATCAGGGGGCTCACGAGCAGTACTTC,CASSYQGAHEQYF
TRBJ2-2,few,-,TRBV3-1,TGTGCCAGCAGCCAAGATCCCCCCTCCGGGGAGCTGTTTTTT,CASSQDPPSGELFF
TRBJ1-1,-,-,TRBV29-1,TGCAGCGTTGGACAACTGCCGAACACTGAAGCTTTCTTT,CSVGQLPNTEAFF
TRBJ1-2,-,-,TRBV25-1,TGTGCCAGCAGTGTGGGGGAATATGGCTACACCTTC,CASSVGEYGYTF
TRBJ1-1,few,-,TRBV5-4,TGTGCCAGCAGCTCCAGGGGCTATGACACTGAAGCTTTCTTT,CASSSRGYDTEAFF
TRBJ2-1,-,-,TRBV11-2,TGTGCCAGCAGCTCTACTATTGGGAATTACAATGAGCAGTTCTTC,CASSSTIGNYNEQFF
TRBJ1-5,many,-,TRBV28,TGTGCCAGCAGTTTCGGTGGAGGGGCAGGGCAGCCCCAGCATTTT,CASSFGGGAGQPQHF
TRBJ2-7,-,-,TRBV12-3/TRBV12-4,TGTGCCAGCAGTTTCAGTGGGACCTACGAGCAGTACTTC,CASSFSGTYEQYF
TRBJ2-3,many,-,TRBV12-5,TGTGCTAGTGGCTCCTGGGGAGTTGTTGACACAGATACGCAGTATTTT,CASGSWGVVDTDTQYF
TRBJ2-3,many,-,TRBV20-1,TGCAGTGCCGAGCGGCCTAGCACAGATACGCAGTATTTT,CSAERPSTDTQYF
TRBJ2-6,many,-,TRBV5-6,TGTGCCAGCATCTCTAAGGGGGTACCTGGGGCCAACGTCCTGACTTTC,CASISKGVPGANVLTF
TRBJ2-5,many,TRBD2,TRBV13,TGTGCCAGCAGCGGTTCAACTAGCGGGGGCGAGACCCAGTACTTC,CASSGSTSGGETQYF
TRBJ2-2,many,-,TRBV10-3,TGTGCCATCAGCCCCACGAACACCGGGGAGCTGTTTTTT,CAISPTNTGELFF
TRBJ1-2,many,-,TRBV20-1,TGCAGTGATACCCGCTACACCTTC,CSDTRYTF
TRBJ2-1,many,-,TRBV5-4,TGTGCCAGCAGTAGGGGAAATGAGCAGTTCTTC,CASSRGNEQFF
TRBJ1-5,-,-,TRBV18,TGTGCCACTGGAGGCGATAGCAATCAGCCCCAGCATTTT,CATGGDSNQPQHF
TRBJ2-3,many,TRBD1,TRBV18,TGTGCCAGCTCATCTACAGGGGTGACAGATACGCAGTATTTT,CASSSTGVTDTQYF
TRBJ1-5,many,-,TRBV30,TGTGCCTGGAGTAGGGACGGCCATCAGCCCCAGCATTTT,CAWSRDGHQPQHF
TRBJ2-1,few,-,TRBV6-6,TGTGCCAGCACACCGGCTCAGGGAAATGAGCAGTTCTTC,CASTPAQGNEQFF
TRBJ2-4,few,-,TRBV11-2,TGTGCCAGCAGCTTGATGGCCTCAGTAGCCAAAAACATTCAGTACTTC,CASSLMASVAKNIQYF
TRBJ1-4,-,TRBD1,TRBV7-2,TGTGCCAGCAGCATCGGACAGGGAAGAAAACTGTTTTTT,CASSIGQGRKLFF
TRBJ1-1,few,-,TRBV6-2/TRBV6-3,TGTGCCAGCAGTCAACAGATGATGACGGAGAACACTGAAGCTTTCTTT,CASSQQMMTENTEAFF
TRBJ2-5,-,TRBD1,TRBV6-6,TGTGCCAGCAGGAATCGGGACAGGTGGCAAGAGACCCAGTACTTC,CASRNRDRWQETQYF
TRBJ2-7,few,-,TRBV7-2,TGTGCCAGCAGCTTACGCGGCTACGAGCAGTACTTC,CASSLRGYEQYF
TRBJ2-1,few,-,TRBV3-1,TGTGCCAGCAGCCAAGATCAGGCTACCGCCTACAATGAGCAGTTCTTC,CASSQDQATAYNEQFF
TRBJ1-1,few,-,TRBV6-5,TGTGCCAGCAGTCAACAAATAATGGCCCGGAACACTGAAGCTTTCTTT,CASSQQIMARNTEAFF
TRBJ2-1,many,TRBD2,TRBV12-3/TRBV12-4,TGTGCCAGCAGTCCAACTGGGGGGGATGAGCAGTTCTTC,CASSPTGGDEQFF
TRBJ1-4,-,-,TRBV12-3/TRBV12-4,TGTCCCAGCACCCCCACGAGGGGGGCAACTAATGAAAAACTGTTTTTT,CPSTPTRGATNEKLFF
TRBJ2-7,few,TRBD1,TRBV7-9,TGTGCCAGCAGCCGCTTCGAAGGGGGCGGCTCCTACGAGCAGTACTTC,CASSRFEGGGSYEQYF
TRBJ1-1,-,-,TRBV7-9,TGTGCCAGCAGCTTAAGGGCAGGGGTGACTGAAGCTTTCTTT,CASSLRAGVTEAFF
TRBJ2-5,-,-,TRBV21-1,TGTGCCAGCAGCGAAGCGGGGGGCCGGAAGAGACCCAGTAACTTC,CASSEAGGRKRPSNF
TRBJ1-6,many,-,TRBV5-1,TGCGCCAGCAGCTTGGGGAGAAACTATAATTCACCCCTCCACTTT,CASSLGRNYNSPLHF
TRBJ1-1,-,TRBD1,TRBV3-1,TGTGCCAGCAGTCCGATCGGACAGGGTGGCCCGAACACTGAAGCTTTCTTT,CASSPIGQGGPNTEAFF
TRBJ2-5,few,TRBD2,TRBV9,TGTGCCAGCAGCGTTGGACTAGCGGGGAGACTAGGGACCCAGTACTTC,CASSVGLAGRLGTQYF
TRBJ2-2,-,-,TRBV12-3/TRBV12-4,TGTGCCAGCAGTTTAGGGGAGCTGTTTTTT,CASSLGELFF
TRBJ2-7,-,-,TRBV4-3,TGCGCCAGCAGCCAAGGCGGAACCTACGAGCAGTACTTC,CASSQGGTYEQYF
TRBJ1-5,many,TRBD1,TRBV4-2,TGTGCCAGCAGCCTCCTTACCGGGACAGTAGATCAGCCCCAGCATTTT,CASSLLTGTVDQPQHF
TRBJ1-2,-,TRBD1,TRBV13,TGTGCCAGCAGCCAAGGGGGCGGGTATGGCTACACCTTC,CASSQGGGYGYTF
TRBJ1-2,many,TRBD1,TRBV5-4,TGTGCCAGCAGCTGGGCCGGGACAGGGGGAGGCTACACCTTC,CASSWAGTGGGYTF